This T cell receptor (beta chain) derives from a study of T cells in Graves' hyperthyroidism and ophthalmopathy. This clonotype was counted many times. The CDR3 regions of TCR beta were amplified from RNA transcripts. A set of HTBI primers served as the primers for a first-round RT-PCR of the TCR CDR3. TCRdb reprocessed the multiplex PCR reads with MiXCR, giving one entry per CDR3 protein. The sample yields 650,000 to 800,000 distinct CDR3 sequences, nearly 45% seen once. CDR3 length: 15 amino acids. Between the trimmed V and J ends, which lost 2 bases and 5 bases, there was a span of 16 bases. Per the germline V gene, CDR1 is LNHNV and CDR2 is YYDKDF (reference sequence).

This receptor was taken from an adult man with Graves' disease, either hyperthyroidism or ophthalmopathy (not recorded which). This sequence joins TRBV15 and TRBJ2-7; perhaps TRBD1 as D (6 bases). Sequenced sample: peripheral blood or thyroid tissue (not recorded which). The CDR3 spells CATSRISQGRDEQYF. The CDR3 DNA reads as TGTGCCACCAGCAGAATCTCACAGGGTAGGGACGAGCAGTACTTC.